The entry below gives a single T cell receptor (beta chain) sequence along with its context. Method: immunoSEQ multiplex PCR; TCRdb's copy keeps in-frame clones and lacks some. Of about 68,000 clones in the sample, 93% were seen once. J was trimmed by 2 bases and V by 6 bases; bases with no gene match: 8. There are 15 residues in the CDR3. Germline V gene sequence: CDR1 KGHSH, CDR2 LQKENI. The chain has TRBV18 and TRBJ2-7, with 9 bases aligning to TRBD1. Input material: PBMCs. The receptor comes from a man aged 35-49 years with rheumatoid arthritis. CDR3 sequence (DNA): TGTGCCAGCTCGCAAGGTAACAGGGGGCCCTACGAGCAGTACTTC. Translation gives CASSQGNRGPYEQYF.